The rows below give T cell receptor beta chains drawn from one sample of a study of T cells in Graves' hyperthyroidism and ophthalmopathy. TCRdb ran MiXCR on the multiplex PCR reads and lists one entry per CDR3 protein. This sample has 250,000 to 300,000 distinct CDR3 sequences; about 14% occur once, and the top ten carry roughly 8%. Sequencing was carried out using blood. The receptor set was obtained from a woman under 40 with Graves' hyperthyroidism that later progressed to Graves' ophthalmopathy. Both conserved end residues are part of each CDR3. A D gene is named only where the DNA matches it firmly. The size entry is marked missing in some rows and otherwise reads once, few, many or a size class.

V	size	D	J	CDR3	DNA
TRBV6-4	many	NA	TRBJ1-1	CAWARTEAFF	TGTGCCTGGGCAAGAACTGAAGCTTTCTTT
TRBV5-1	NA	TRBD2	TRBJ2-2	CASSLALGLAPNTGELFF	TGCGCCAGCAGCTTGGCCCTCGGACTAGCGCCGAACACCGGGGAGCTGTTTTTT
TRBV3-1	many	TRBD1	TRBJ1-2	CATHGQEFGGYTF	TGTGCCACCCACGGACAGGAGTTTGGTGGCTACACCTTC
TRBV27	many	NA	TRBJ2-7	CASSLPGTYEQYF	TGTGCCAGCAGTTTACCCGGAACCTACGAGCAGTACTTC
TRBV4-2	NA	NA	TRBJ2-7	CASSLFPGTTSYEQYF	TGTGCCAGCAGCCTCTTCCCCGGGACAACCTCCTACGAGCAGTACTTC
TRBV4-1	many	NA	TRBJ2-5	CASSQAGVETQYF	TGCGCCAGCAGCCAAGCGGGAGTTGAGACCCAGTACTTC
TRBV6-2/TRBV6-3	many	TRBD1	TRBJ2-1	CASIQSQGESSYNEQFF	TGTGCCAGCATCCAAAGCCAGGGGGAGAGCTCCTACAATGAGCAGTTCTTC
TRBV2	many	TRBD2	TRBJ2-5	CASSKVGGETQYF	TGTGCCAGCAGTAAGGTGGGGGGGGAGACCCAGTACTTC
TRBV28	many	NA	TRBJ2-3	CASGPGGTDTQYF	TGTGCCAGCGGGCCGGGTGGCACAGATACGCAGTATTTT
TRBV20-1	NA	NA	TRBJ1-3	CSARVGSGNTIYF	TGCAGTGCTAGAGTGGGGTCCGGAAACACCATATATTTT
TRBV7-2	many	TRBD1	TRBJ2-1	CASSGRRTGGDEQFF	TGTGCCAGCAGCGGCCGGAGGACAGGGGGCGATGAGCAGTTCTTC
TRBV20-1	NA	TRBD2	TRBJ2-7	CSAGLAGVEQYF	TGCAGTGCCGGACTAGCGGGAGTCGAGCAGTACTTC
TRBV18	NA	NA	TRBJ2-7	CASSEQEQTYEQYF	TGTGCCAGCTCAGAACAGGAGCAGACCTACGAGCAGTACTTC
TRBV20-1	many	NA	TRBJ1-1	CSARGQPHSAFF	TGCAGTGCTAGAGGACAGCCTCATTCAGCTTTCTTT
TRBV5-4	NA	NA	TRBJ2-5	CASSLGPGYQETQYF	TGTGCCAGCAGCTTGGGGCCGGGATACCAAGAGACCCAGTACTTC
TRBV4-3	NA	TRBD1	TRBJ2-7	CASSKGTGTYEQYF	TGCGCCAGCAGCAAAGGGACAGGGACCTACGAGCAGTACTTC
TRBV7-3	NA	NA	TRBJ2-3	CASGVESDTDTQYF	TGTGCCTCCGGTGTAGAATCCGACACAGATACGCAGTATTTT
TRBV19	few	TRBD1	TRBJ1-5	CASSIPDRGSQPQHF	TGTGCCAGTAGTATCCCCGACAGGGGGAGTCAGCCCCAGCATTTT
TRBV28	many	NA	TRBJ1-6	CASKTPGQGSPLHF	TGTGCCAGCAAAACTCCTGGGCAGGGGTCACCCCTCCACTTT
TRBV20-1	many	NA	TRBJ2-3	CSAREEHQSTDTQYF	TGCAGTGCTAGAGAGGAACACCAGTCCACAGATACGCAGTATTTT
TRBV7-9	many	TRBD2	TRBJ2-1	CASSTTSGTEGNEQFF	TGTGCCAGCAGCACGACTAGCGGGACGGAGGGGAATGAGCAGTTCTTC
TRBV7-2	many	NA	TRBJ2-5	CASSPGRSYQETQYF	TGTGCCAGCAGCCCCGGACGGTCGTACCAAGAGACCCAGTACTTC
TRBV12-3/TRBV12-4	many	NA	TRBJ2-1	CASSPPTDRSYNEQFF	TGTGCCAGCAGTCCCCCCACGGACAGATCCTACAATGAGCAGTTCTTC
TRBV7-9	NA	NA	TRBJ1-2	CVSTGTQGGYTF	TGTGTCAGCACAGGGACCCAGGGAGGCTACACCTTC
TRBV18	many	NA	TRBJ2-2	CASSPTVSSGELFF	TGTGCCAGCTCACCGACGGTTTCGTCCGGGGAGCTGTTTTTT
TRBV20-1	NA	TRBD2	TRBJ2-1	CSARDVVAGGRNEQFF	TGCAGTGCTAGAGATGTAGTAGCGGGAGGTAGAAATGAGCAGTTCTTC
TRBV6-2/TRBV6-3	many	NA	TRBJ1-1	CASFRSTNTEAFF	TGTGCCAGCTTTAGATCCACGAACACTGAAGCTTTCTTT
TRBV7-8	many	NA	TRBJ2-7	CASSFERGAAEQYF	TGTGCCAGCAGCTTTGAAAGGGGGGCGGCCGAGCAGTACTTC
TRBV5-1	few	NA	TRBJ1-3	CASSLVGSGNTIYF	TGCGCCAGCAGCTTGGTGGGCTCTGGAAACACCATATATTTT
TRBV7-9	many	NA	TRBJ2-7	CASSAISGYEQYF	TGTGCCAGCAGCGCCATCTCAGGGTACGAGCAGTACTTC
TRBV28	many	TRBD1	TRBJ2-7	CASRTGSSYEQYF	TGTGCCAGCAGGACAGGGAGCTCCTACGAGCAGTACTTC
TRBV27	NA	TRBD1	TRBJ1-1	CASSAPGGIEAFF	TGTGCCAGCAGCGCCCCAGGGGGCATTGAAGCCTTCTTT
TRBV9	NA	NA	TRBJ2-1	CASSVGAHGAGNEQFF	TGTGCCAGCAGCGTAGGGGCTCACGGGGCGGGCAATGAGCAGTTCTTC
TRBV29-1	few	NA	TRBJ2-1	CSVEVSESSSYNEQFF	TGCAGCGTTGAAGTCTCAGAGAGCAGCTCCTACAATGAGCAGTTCTTC
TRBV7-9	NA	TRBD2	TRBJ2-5	CASSSLPGLASSGGAQYF	TGTGCCAGCAGCTCCTTACCGGGACTAGCGAGCTCGGGGGGGGCCCAGTACTTC
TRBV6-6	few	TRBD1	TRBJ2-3	CASSYSGQNTDTQYF	TGTGCCAGCAGTTACTCGGGACAGAACACAGATACGCAGTATTTT
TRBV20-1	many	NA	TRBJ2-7	CSGGQGREQYF	TGCAGTGGGGGGCAGGGCAGGGAGCAGTACTTC
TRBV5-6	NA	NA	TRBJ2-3	CASSFVLDTQYF	TGTGCCAGCAGCTTTGTTTTGGATACGCAGTATTTT